These 2 T cell receptor beta chains were sequenced from one sample in a study of T cell changes during pregnancy in multiple sclerosis. Data came from immunoSEQ multiplex PCR; TCRdb stores just in-frame clones and leaves some out. This table has around 30,000 clones, about 87% appearing once. The specimen comprised CD8+ T cells from peripheral blood mononuclear cells, sampled in the first trimester of pregnancy. The receptor set was obtained from a female donor with multiple sclerosis, enrolled in a pregnancy study.

This chain connects TRBV6-5 to TRBJ2-7; the D gene is possibly TRBD1 (6 bases). Per germline, CDR1 MNHEY and CDR2 SVGAGI. This CDR3 contains 16 residues. V lost 0 bases and J lost 9, with 21 bases in between. CDR3 bases: TGTGCCAGCAGTTACTCGTTTGGGGACACCGAACTCCCGCAGTACTTC. As protein: CASSYSFGDTELPQYF.

This chain joins TRBV7-3 and TRBJ2-7; maybe TRBD2 (5 bases). CDR3 size: 13 residues. Trimming took off 3 bases at V and 4 bases at J, with 10 bases between the two ends. Germline V gene data show CDR1 as SGHTA and CDR2 as FQGTGA. The CDR3 bases are TGTGCCAGCAGCTTGGACCGGGGTTACGAGCAGTACTTC. This gives the protein CASSLDRGYEQYF.